A single sample gave rise to the 4 T cell receptor beta chains below, sequenced in a study of shared clonotypes between healthy human individuals. The protocol was immunoSEQ multiplex PCR, while the TCRdb copy is restricted to in-frame clones and leaves out a portion. This table has around 1.5 million clones, 98% appearing once. Sequenced: naive CD4+ T cells sorted from blood. The subset here: CD45RA+ positively selected. Receptors were obtained from a man younger than 45 in good health.

The gene calls are TRBV2 and TRBJ2-5; 15 bases are shared with TRBD2. The CDR3 runs 14 residues. V was clipped by 8 bases and J by 5 bases; unmatched bases: 3. Germline V gene data show CDR1 as SNHLY and CDR2 as FYNNEI. In nucleotides, the CDR3 is TGTGCCAGCTGTGGACTAGCGGGAGGGGAGACCCAGTACTTC. Translating it yields CASCGLAGGETQYF.

V usage is TRBV19 and J usage is TRBJ2-7, with 7 bases aligning to TRBD1. CDR3 length equals 15 residues. The germline V gene encodes CDR1 LNHDA and CDR2 SQIVND (reference sequence). With V trimmed by 1 base and J by 0 bases, 3 bases remained unmatched. The CDR3 DNA is TGTGCCAGTAGTATAGCGACAGGGTACTCCTACGAGCAGTACTTC. This gives the protein CASSIATGYSYEQYF.

The chain links TRBV5-1 to TRBJ2-7; 8 bases are shared with TRBD2. CDR1 is SGHRS and CDR2 is YFSETQ in the germline V gene. The CDR3 spans 17 residues. V trimming: 4 bases; J trimming: 3 bases; junction bases outside the gene matches: 15. CDR3 DNA sequence: TGCGCCAGCAGCGCGGGCATGATAGCGGGAACGGGCTACGAGCAGTACTTC. This translates into CASSAGMIAGTGYEQYF.

This sequence joins TRBV28 and TRBJ1-2, with a possible D match to TRBD1 (6 bases). Germline V lookup: CDR1 MDHEN, CDR2 SYDVKM. Trimming took off 5 bases at V and 8 bases at J, with 27 bases between the two ends. The CDR3 runs 17 residues. CDR3 sequence: CASSLRTAPLSAGGYTF. The CDR3 DNA reads TGTGCCAGCAGTCTACGGACAGCTCCCTTGAGTGCGGGGGGCTACACCTTC.